A selection of T cell receptor beta chains follows, all from one sample in a study of shared clonotypes between healthy human individuals. Assay used: immunoSEQ multiplex PCR; TCRdb lists only in-frame clones, some missing. The profile shows just over 2,000,000 clones, approximately 94% of them singletons. Sequencing used naive CD8+ T cells sorted from blood. The receptors originated from a man between 18 and 29 years old in good health. Both conserved end residues are part of each CDR3. Clone size is not always given. Where it is, it says once, few, many or a class for expanded clones.

V gene: TRBV27
J gene: TRBJ1-1
clone size: .
CDR3 protein: CASSPAAGQFFPEAFF

V gene: TRBV27
J gene: TRBJ2-1
clone size: once
CDR3 protein: CASSPGQGNYNEQFF

V gene: TRBV4-3
J gene: TRBJ2-3
clone size: .
CDR3 protein: CASSQDLDRVGPNTDTQYF

V gene: TRBV5-6
J gene: TRBJ2-3
clone size: .
CDR3 protein: CASSSFGLAGTDTQYF

V gene: TRBV10-3
J gene: TRBJ2-5
clone size: .
CDR3 protein: CAISESREGGVKETQYF

V gene: TRBV23-1
J gene: TRBJ2-1
clone size: .
CDR3 protein: CASSLDRGRNEQFF

V gene: TRBV4-1
J gene: TRBJ2-3
clone size: .
CDR3 protein: CASSQGPQRGLTDTQYF

V gene: TRBV29-1
J gene: TRBJ2-1
clone size: .
CDR3 protein: CSVDQGVAGGSSSYNEQFF

V gene: TRBV15
J gene: TRBJ1-2
clone size: .
CDR3 protein: CATSTIQGTYGYTF

V gene: TRBV5-4
J gene: TRBJ2-2
clone size: .
CDR3 protein: CASSPTETGGRNTGELFF

V gene: TRBV5-1
J gene: TRBJ1-2
clone size: .
CDR3 protein: CASSFRDSNYGYTF

V gene: TRBV29-1
J gene: TRBJ1-2
clone size: .
CDR3 protein: CSAEYGTGNGYTF

V gene: TRBV19
J gene: TRBJ1-6
clone size: few
CDR3 protein: CASSSREAAPLHF

V gene: TRBV28
J gene: TRBJ1-4
clone size: .
CDR3 protein: CASSPTGEWEKLFF

V gene: TRBV5-1
J gene: TRBJ2-5
clone size: .
CDR3 protein: CASSRLGQQETQYF

V gene: TRBV9
J gene: TRBJ1-3
clone size: .
CDR3 protein: CASSVASQGAFGNTIYF

V gene: TRBV7-8
J gene: TRBJ2-5
clone size: .
CDR3 protein: CASSSGLPRETQYF

V gene: TRBV5-1
J gene: TRBJ2-7
clone size: once
CDR3 protein: CASQTGEGYEQYF

V gene: TRBV19
J gene: TRBJ2-1
clone size: .
CDR3 protein: CASSMPMDRENEQFF

V gene: TRBV5-1
J gene: TRBJ2-3
clone size: .
CDR3 protein: CASSLTGTSPDTQYF

V gene: TRBV25-1
J gene: TRBJ1-1
clone size: .
CDR3 protein: CASGIWEEAFF

V gene: TRBV6-1
J gene: TRBJ2-7
clone size: .
CDR3 protein: CASSEPARVTEQYF

V gene: TRBV11-3
J gene: TRBJ1-6
clone size: .
CDR3 protein: CASSLDPESPLHF

V gene: TRBV4-3
J gene: TRBJ2-2
clone size: .
CDR3 protein: CASSQDEGPAGELFF

V gene: TRBV25-1
J gene: TRBJ1-2
clone size: .
CDR3 protein: CASSEFRDRGSGYTF

V gene: TRBV6-6
J gene: TRBJ2-1
clone size: .
CDR3 protein: CASSLTDPEDEQFF

V gene: TRBV2
J gene: TRBJ2-1
clone size: .
CDR3 protein: CASSLSADEQFF

V gene: TRBV5-6
J gene: TRBJ2-5
clone size: .
CDR3 protein: CASSLETAMSETQYF

V gene: TRBV19
J gene: TRBJ2-1
clone size: .
CDR3 protein: CASSLTYPTSGRGNEQFF

V gene: TRBV5-1
J gene: TRBJ1-5
clone size: once
CDR3 protein: CASATAGGHPQHF

V gene: TRBV7-3
J gene: TRBJ2-3
clone size: once
CDR3 protein: CASSLRDEDTQYF

V gene: TRBV7-2
J gene: TRBJ1-2
clone size: .
CDR3 protein: CASSPTGTGGAAGYTF

V gene: TRBV9
J gene: TRBJ2-7
clone size: .
CDR3 protein: CASSLTYEQYF

V gene: TRBV5-4
J gene: TRBJ2-1
clone size: .
CDR3 protein: CASKGAGYNEQFF

V gene: TRBV10-3
J gene: TRBJ1-3
clone size: once
CDR3 protein: CAIKGATGGNTIYF

V gene: TRBV2
J gene: TRBJ1-3
clone size: .
CDR3 protein: CASSGIGVYNTIYF

V gene: TRBV5-4
J gene: TRBJ2-5
clone size: few
CDR3 protein: CASGTGGETQYF

V gene: TRBV2
J gene: TRBJ1-4
clone size: .
CDR3 protein: CASSEWSAELFF

V gene: TRBV18
J gene: TRBJ2-1
clone size: .
CDR3 protein: CASSPVAGFNEQFF

V gene: TRBV4-2
J gene: TRBJ2-7
clone size: .
CDR3 protein: CASSPGTGAYEQYF

V gene: TRBV21-1
J gene: TRBJ1-2
clone size: .
CDR3 protein: CASSKVTGARYGYTF

V gene: TRBV23-1
J gene: TRBJ2-5
clone size: .
CDR3 protein: CASSQSREGRETQYF

V gene: TRBV5-1
J gene: TRBJ2-2
clone size: .
CDR3 protein: CASSSQGDRGRPTGELFF

V gene: TRBV7-9
J gene: TRBJ2-7
clone size: .
CDR3 protein: CASSLTPREQYF

V gene: TRBV2
J gene: TRBJ2-7
clone size: .
CDR3 protein: CARDLAGGGEQYF

V gene: TRBV27
J gene: TRBJ1-4
clone size: .
CDR3 protein: CASSLAGSPNEKLFF

V gene: TRBV4-1
J gene: TRBJ1-3
clone size: .
CDR3 protein: CASSQGTGGRSIYF

V gene: TRBV11-2
J gene: TRBJ1-2
clone size: .
CDR3 protein: CASSHDLPSYGYTF

V gene: TRBV6-6
J gene: TRBJ1-2
clone size: once
CDR3 protein: CASSPSPGQGIYGYTF

V gene: TRBV29-1
J gene: TRBJ2-1
clone size: .
CDR3 protein: CSVVTGSYNEQFF